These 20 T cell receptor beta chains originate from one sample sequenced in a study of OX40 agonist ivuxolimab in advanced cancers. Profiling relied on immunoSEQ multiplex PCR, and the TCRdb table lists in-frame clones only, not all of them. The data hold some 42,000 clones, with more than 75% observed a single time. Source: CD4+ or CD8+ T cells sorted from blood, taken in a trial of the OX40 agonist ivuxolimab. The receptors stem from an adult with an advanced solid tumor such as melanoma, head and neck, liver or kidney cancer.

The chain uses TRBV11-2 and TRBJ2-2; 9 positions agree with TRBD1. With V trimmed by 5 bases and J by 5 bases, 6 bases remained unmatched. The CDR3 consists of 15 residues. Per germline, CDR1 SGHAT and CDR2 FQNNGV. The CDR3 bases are TGTGCCAGCAGCGTACAGGGGGCTGGGACCGGGGAGCTGTTTTTT. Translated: CASSVQGAGTGELFF.

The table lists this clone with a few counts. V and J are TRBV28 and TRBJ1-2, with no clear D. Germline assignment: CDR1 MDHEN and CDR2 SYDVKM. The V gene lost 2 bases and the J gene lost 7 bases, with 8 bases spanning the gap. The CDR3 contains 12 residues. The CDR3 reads CASSLGGIGYTF. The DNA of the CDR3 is TGTGCCAGCAGTTTAGGAGGGATTGGCTACACCTTC.

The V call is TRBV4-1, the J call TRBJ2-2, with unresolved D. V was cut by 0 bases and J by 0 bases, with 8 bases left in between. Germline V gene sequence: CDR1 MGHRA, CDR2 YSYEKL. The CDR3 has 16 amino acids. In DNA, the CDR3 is TGCGCCAGCAGCCAAGACCGGCAGCCGAACACCGGGGAGCTGTTTTTT. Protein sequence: CASSQDRQPNTGELFF.

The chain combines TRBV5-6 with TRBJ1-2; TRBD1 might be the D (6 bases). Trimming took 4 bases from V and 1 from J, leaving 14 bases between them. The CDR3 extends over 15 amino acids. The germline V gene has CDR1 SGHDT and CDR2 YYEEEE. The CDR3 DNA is TGTGCCAGCAGCCCCCGGCAGGGGTTTAACTATGGCTACACCTTC. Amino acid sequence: CASSPRQGFNYGYTF.

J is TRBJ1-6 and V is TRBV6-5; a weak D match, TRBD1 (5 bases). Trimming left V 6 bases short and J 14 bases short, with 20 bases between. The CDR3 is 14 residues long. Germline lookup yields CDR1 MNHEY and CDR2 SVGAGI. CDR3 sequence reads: CASSRDWLARALHF. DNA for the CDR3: TGTGCCAGCAGCCGGGACTGGTTGGCACGGGCCCTCCACTTT.

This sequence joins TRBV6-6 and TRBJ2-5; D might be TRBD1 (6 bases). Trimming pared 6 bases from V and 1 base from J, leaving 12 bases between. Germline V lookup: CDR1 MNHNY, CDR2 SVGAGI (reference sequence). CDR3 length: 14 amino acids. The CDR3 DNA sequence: TGTGCCAGCAGCTCCCGAGGGGGCCAAGAGACCCAGTACTTC. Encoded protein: CASSSRGGQETQYF.

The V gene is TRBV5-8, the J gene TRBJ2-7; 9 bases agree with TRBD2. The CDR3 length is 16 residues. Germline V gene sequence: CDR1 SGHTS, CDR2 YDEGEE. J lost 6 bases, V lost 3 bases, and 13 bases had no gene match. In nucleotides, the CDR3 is TGTGCCAGCAGCTCTAGTAGGGGACTAGCAAAACTCGAGCAGTACTTC. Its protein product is CASSSSRGLAKLEQYF.

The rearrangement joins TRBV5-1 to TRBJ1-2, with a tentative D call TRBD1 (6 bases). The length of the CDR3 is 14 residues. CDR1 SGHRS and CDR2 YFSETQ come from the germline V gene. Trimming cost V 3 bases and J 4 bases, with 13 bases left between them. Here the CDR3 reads CASSSQEGVYGYTF. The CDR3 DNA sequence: TGCGCCAGCAGCTCACAGGAGGGGGTCTATGGCTACACCTTC.

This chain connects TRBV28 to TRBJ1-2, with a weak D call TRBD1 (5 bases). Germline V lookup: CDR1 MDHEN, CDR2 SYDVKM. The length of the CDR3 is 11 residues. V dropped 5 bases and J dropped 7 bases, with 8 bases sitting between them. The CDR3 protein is CASSRDGGYTF. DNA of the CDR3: TGTGCCAGCAGTCGGGACGGTGGCTACACCTTC.

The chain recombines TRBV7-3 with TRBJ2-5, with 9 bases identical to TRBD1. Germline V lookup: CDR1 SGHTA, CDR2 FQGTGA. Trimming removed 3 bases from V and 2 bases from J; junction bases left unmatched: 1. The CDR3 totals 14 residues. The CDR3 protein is CASSFGQGQETQYF. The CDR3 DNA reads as TGTGCCAGCAGCTTCGGACAGGGGCAAGAGACCCAGTACTTC.

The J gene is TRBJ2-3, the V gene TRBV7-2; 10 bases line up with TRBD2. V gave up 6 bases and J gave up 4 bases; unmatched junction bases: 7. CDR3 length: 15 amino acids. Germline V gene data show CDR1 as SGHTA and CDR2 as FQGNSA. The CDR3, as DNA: TGTGCCAGCAGACCGGGACTAGCGAGTTCAGATACGCAGTATTTT. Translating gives CASRPGLASSDTQYF.

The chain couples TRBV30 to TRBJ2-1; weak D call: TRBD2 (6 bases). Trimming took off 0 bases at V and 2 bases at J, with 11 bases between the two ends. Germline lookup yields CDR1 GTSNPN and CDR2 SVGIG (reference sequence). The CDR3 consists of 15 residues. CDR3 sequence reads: CAWSVRGGPYNEQFF. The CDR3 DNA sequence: TGTGCCTGGAGTGTAAGGGGAGGCCCCTACAATGAGCAGTTCTTC. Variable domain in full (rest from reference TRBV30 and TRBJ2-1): SQTIHQWPATLVQPVGSPLSLECTVEGTSNPNLYWYRQAAGRGLQLLFYSVGIGQISSEVPQNLSASRPQDRQFILSSKKLLLSDSGFYLCAWSVRGGPYNEQFFGPGTRLTVL.

The CDR3 sequence is CASSEEGSPTLCEQFF. The CDR3 DNA is TGCGCCAGCAGTGAGGAGGGGTCCCCAACCCTTTGCGAGCAGTTCTTC. This chain links TRBV10-1 with TRBJ2-1, with D perhaps given as TRBD1 or TRBD2 (5 bases each). The V end lost 2 bases, the J end lost 10 bases, and 21 bases lay between the germline ends. Germline V gene sequence: CDR1 WNHNN, CDR2 SYGVQD (reference sequence). This CDR3 has 16 residues.

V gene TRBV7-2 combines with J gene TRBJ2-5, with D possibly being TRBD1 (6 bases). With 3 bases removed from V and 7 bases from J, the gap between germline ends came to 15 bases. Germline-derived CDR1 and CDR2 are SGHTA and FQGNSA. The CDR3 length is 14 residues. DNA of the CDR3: TGTGCCAGCAGCTTCCAAACAGGGTCGGGGACCCAGTACTTC. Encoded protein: CASSFQTGSGTQYF.

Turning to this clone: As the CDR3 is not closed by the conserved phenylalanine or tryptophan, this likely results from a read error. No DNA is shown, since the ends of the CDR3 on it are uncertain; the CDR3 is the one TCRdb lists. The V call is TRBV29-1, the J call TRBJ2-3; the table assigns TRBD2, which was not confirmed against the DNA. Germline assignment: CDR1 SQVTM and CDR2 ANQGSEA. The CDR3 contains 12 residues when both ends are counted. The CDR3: CSVEEVLAGVGG.

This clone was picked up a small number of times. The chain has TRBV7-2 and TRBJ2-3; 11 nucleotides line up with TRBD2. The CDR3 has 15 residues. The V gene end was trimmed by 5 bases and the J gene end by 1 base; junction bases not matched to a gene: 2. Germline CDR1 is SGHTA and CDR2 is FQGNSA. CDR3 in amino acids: CASSKTSGGTDTQYF. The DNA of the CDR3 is TGTGCCAGCAGCAAGACTAGCGGGGGCACAGATACGCAGTATTTT.

In nucleotides, the CDR3 is TGTGCCAGCAGTTACGGGACAGGGGCCCTTAACCTGTTTTTT. Translated: CASSYGTGALNLFF. The chain is built from TRBV6-5 and TRBJ2-2; 10 bases align to TRBD1. Germline CDR1 is MNHEY and CDR2 is SVGAGI. With V trimmed by 2 bases and J by 14 bases, 8 bases remained unmatched. The CDR3 has 14 amino acids.

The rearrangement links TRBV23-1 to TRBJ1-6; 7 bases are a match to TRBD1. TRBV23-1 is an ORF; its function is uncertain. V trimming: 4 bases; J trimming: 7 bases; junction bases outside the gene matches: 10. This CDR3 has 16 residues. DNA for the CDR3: TGCGCCAGCAGTCCTTCAGACAGGGTCGGGAATTCACCCCTCCACTTT. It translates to CASSPSDRVGNSPLHF.

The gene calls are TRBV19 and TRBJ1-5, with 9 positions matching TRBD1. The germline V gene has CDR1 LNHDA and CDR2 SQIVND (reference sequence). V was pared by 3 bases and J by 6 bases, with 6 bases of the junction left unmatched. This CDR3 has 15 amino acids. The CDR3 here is CASSMGQGGSQPQHF. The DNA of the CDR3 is TGTGCCAGTAGTATGGGACAGGGCGGGAGTCAGCCCCAGCATTTT.

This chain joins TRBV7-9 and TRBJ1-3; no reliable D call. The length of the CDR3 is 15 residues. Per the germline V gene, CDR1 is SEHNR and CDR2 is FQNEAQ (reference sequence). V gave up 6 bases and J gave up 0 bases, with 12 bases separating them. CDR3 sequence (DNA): TGTGCCAGCAGAGGAACAGCAAGCTCTGGAAACACCATATATTTT. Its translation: CASRGTASSGNTIYF.